This TCR beta chain is drawn from a study of T-cell memory formation after mild COVID-19. Study at large: TCR clusters largely stayed donor specific.

Trimming took 1 base from V and 8 from J; bases not matched to a gene: 8. The length of the CDR3 is 16 residues. Germline V gene lookup returns CDR1 SEHNR and CDR2 FQNEAQ (reference sequence). Libraries for TCRalpha and TCRbeta carried sample barcodes and unique molecular identifiers via 5'RACE. TCRdb re-derived calls from the 5' RACE reads in MiXCR, one entry per CDR3 protein. Of tens of thousands of distinct CDR3 sequences in the sample, roughly 16% are singletons; the top ten hold approximately 40%. A word on this clonotype: The antigen is undetermined.

Study-level points and caveats: SARS-CoV-2 specificity was not confirmed for second-wave clones peaking on day 37. Pre-infection memory already had some responding clones, implying cross-reactive memory joined.

The chain combines TRBV7-9 with TRBJ2-1; 10 bases match TRBD2. This clonotype was obtained from a young man who had mild COVID-19 (a few samples of this study predate the infection). Cell type and time point are not known. Material for sequencing was PBMCs or a T cell subset sorted from them (not recorded which). The CDR3 loop reads CASSLVALAGLYEQFF. The CDR3 nucleotides are TGTGCCAGCAGCTTAGTAGCACTAGCGGGGTTGTATGAGCAGTTCTTC.